This T cell receptor beta chain was sequenced in a study of cytomegalovirus exposure and HLA in healthy donors. To note about this clone: Antigen: not known.

Findings of the study overall: Later analysis identified several of the most significant clusters that appeared linked to common viral pathogens.

Primers: 60 Vbeta forward and 13 Jbeta reverse. Some clones are missing from TCRdb's copy, which holds only in-frame ones; the method was immunoSEQ multiplex PCR. The sample yields roughly 150,000 clones, around three quarters seen once. Germline CDR1 SGHDT, CDR2 YYEEEE. The CDR3 contains 15 residues. Trimming cost V 2 bases and J 0 bases, with 10 bases left between them. Material for sequencing was PBMCs. The receptor was derived from a man in his forties in good health and CMV-seronegative. The V gene is TRBV5-6, the J gene TRBJ2-3; D not certain. The CDR3 protein is CASSLPSTSTDTQYF. CDR3 DNA: TGTGCCAGCAGCTTACCCTCCACTAGCACAGATACGCAGTATTTT.